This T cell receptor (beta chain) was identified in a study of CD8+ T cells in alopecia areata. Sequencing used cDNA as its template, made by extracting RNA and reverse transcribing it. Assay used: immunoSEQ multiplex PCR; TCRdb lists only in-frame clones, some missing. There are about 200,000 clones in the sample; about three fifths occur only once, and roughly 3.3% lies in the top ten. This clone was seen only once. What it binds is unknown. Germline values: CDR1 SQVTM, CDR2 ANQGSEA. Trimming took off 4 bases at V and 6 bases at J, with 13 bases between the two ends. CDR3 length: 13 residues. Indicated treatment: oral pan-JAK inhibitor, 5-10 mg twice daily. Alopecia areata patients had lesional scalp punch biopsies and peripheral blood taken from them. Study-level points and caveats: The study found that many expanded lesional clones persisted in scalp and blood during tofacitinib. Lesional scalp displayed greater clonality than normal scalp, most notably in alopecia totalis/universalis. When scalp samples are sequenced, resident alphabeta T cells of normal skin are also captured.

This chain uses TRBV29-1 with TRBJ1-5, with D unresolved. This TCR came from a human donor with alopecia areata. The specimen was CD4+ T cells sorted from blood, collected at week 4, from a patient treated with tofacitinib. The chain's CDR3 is CSVVATDGQPQHF. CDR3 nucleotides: TGCAGCGTTGTGGCCACGGATGGTCAGCCCCAGCATTTT.